The 22 T cell receptor beta chains listed next were all sequenced from one sample in a study of blood T cells in healthy people across ages. Using a J-beta primer mix together with a sample-barcoded 5' primer, a second PCR was run for about 6 to 12 cycles. TCRdb reanalysed the 5' RACE reads using MiXCR and keeps one entry per CDR3 protein. The top ten hold around a fifth of the sample, which has around 940,000 distinct CDR3 sequences, roughly 47% seen once. Source material: blood. The receptor source for this set is a woman aged 55-69 years in good health.

The chain couples TRBV5-6 to TRBJ2-4; TRBD1 agrees at 8 bases. V shed 7 bases, J shed 5 bases, and the junction held 5 bases outside the gene matches. From germline, CDR1 is SGHDT and CDR2 YYEEEE. This CDR3 has 13 residues. The CDR3 loop is CASVLRGQNIQYF. In DNA, the CDR3 is TGTGCCAGCGTTCTCAGGGGGCAAAACATTCAGTACTTC.

The chain couples TRBV7-3 to TRBJ2-7, with D tentatively TRBD2 (6 bases). V was trimmed by 8 bases and J by 2 bases, leaving 22 bases between them. Germline V CDR1 and CDR2: SGHTA, FQGTGA. The length of the CDR3 is 16 residues. This CDR3 reads CASVDQVWGVPYEQYF. CDR3 DNA sequence: TGTGCCAGCGTGGACCAGGTTTGGGGGGTCCCCTACGAGCAGTACTTC.

V usage is TRBV7-9 and J usage is TRBJ1-2; possibly TRBD1 for D (6 bases). The germline gives CDR1 SEHNR, CDR2 FQNEAQ (reference sequence). This CDR3 contains 13 residues. The V end lost 5 bases, the J end lost 1 base, and 8 bases lay between the germline ends. This CDR3 reads CASSRDINYGYTF. DNA for the CDR3: TGTGCCAGCAGCCGGGACATTAACTATGGCTACACCTTC. Based on the CDR3 plus reference TRBV7-9 and TRBJ1-2, the full variable domain is DTGVSQNPRHKITKRGQNVTFRCDPISEHNRLYWYRQTLGQGPEFLTYFQNEAQLEKSRLLSDRFSAERPKGSFSTLEIQRTEQGDSAMYLCASSRDINYGYTFGSGTRLTVV.

This clonotype was counted ten times or more. The rearrangement joins TRBV7-8 to TRBJ2-7; no clear D gene. Trimming stripped 1 base from V and 3 bases from J, with 7 bases between. CDR3 length: 13 residues. CDR1 and CDR2 (germline): SGHVS, FQNEAQ. The CDR3: CASSLVPGYEQYF. The CDR3 DNA sequence: TGTGCCAGCAGCTTAGTCCCGGGCTACGAGCAGTACTTC.

The chain carries TRBV10-3 and TRBJ2-1; 14 bases agree with TRBD2. The germline V gene encodes CDR1 ENHRY and CDR2 SYGVKD. CDR3 length equals 17 residues. Trimming removed 10 bases from V and 4 bases from J; junction bases left unmatched: 12. Here the CDR3 DNA reads TGTGCCAAAAGGCCGGGACTAGCGGGAGATAAGTACAATGAGCAGTTCTTC. Translation: CAKRPGLAGDKYNEQFF.

This clonotype was counted only a few times. The chain carries TRBV2 and TRBJ2-7; perhaps D is TRBD1 or TRBD2 (5 bases each). The CDR3 contains 14 residues. V lost 6 bases and J 2 bases, leaving 14 bases between the germline ends. Per germline, CDR1 SNHLY and CDR2 FYNNEI. The CDR3 DNA is TGTGCCAGCAGGCCCGGGACGGAGACCTACGAGCAGTACTTC. This gives the protein CASRPGTETYEQYF. Full variable domain (rest looked up from reference TRBV2 and TRBJ2-7): EPEVTQTPSHQVTQMGQEVILRCVPISNHLYFYWYRQILGQKVEFLVSFYNNEISEKSEIFDDQFSVERPDGSNFTLKIRSTKLEDSAMYFCASRPGTETYEQYFGPGTRLTVT.

As concerns this clonotype: One end of the junction varies from germline; a read error may be responsible. The chain carries TRBV12-3 or TRBV12-4 and TRBJ2-1; TRBD2 is a possible D gene (6 bases). The CDR3 length is 15 residues. DNA of the CDR3: TGCGCCAGCAGTAGGAGGGTACCTTCCTACAATGAGCAGTTCTTC. This gives the protein CASSRRVPSYNEQFF.

V is TRBV6-5 and J is TRBJ2-5; weak D call: TRBD2 (5 bases). The J call could be wrong; TRBJ2-7 is a better fit for the DNA end. The CDR3 loop spans 14 amino acids. Per the germline V gene, CDR1 is MNHEY and CDR2 is SVGAGI. This CDR3 is CASSDAEGYYEQYF. CDR3 in DNA: TGTGCCAGCAGTGACGCCGAGGGCTACTACGAGCAGTACTTC.

The rearrangement uses TRBV20-1 and TRBJ2-2; D gene uncertain. This CDR3 comprises 16 residues. The germline CDR1 and CDR2 sequences are DFQATT and SNEGSKA (reference sequence). V lost 4 bases and J 8 bases, leaving 23 bases between the germline ends. The CDR3 DNA reads TGCAGTGCTACGATTCCGGGCAGGAGAATGGCTGGGGAGCTGTTTTTT. Its protein is CSATIPGRRMAGELFF.

The chain recombines TRBV20-1 with TRBJ2-3, with 10 bases matching TRBD2. Germline CDR1 DFQATT, CDR2 SNEGSKA (reference sequence). Trimming at V came to 0 bases and at J to 3 bases, leaving 12 bases not matched to a gene. The CDR3 contains 18 residues. The DNA for the CDR3 is TGCAGTGCTAGAGACGACGATCTTAGCGGGAGGACAACAGATACGCAGTATTTT. Translating it yields CSARDDDLSGRTTDTQYF.

The table lists this clonotype with a few counts. The V call is TRBV12-3 or TRBV12-4, the J call TRBJ1-6, with D tentatively TRBD1 (6 bases). The CDR3 loop spans 15 amino acids. V shed 6 bases and J shed 7 bases, with 16 bases lying between them. The CDR3 loop is CASSETGISNSPLHF. In DNA, the CDR3 is TGTGCCAGCAGCGAAACAGGGATTAGCAATTCACCCCTCCACTTT.

The chain has TRBV9 and TRBJ2-7, with a weak D call TRBD2 (5 bases). Germline values: CDR1 SGDLS, CDR2 YYNGEE. V lost 0 bases, J lost 0 bases, and 10 bases lay in between. The CDR3 runs to 15 residues. CDR3 coding DNA: TGTGCCAGCAGCGTAGGAGGGCTGGGCTCCTACGAGCAGTACTTC. As protein: CASSVGGLGSYEQYF.

The chain carries TRBV25-1 and TRBJ2-1, with 13 bases matching TRBD2. Germline V gene data show CDR1 as MGHDK and CDR2 as SYGVNS. The CDR3 is made up of 17 amino acids. V shed 11 bases, J shed 6 bases, and the junction held 16 bases outside the gene matches. CDR3 loop: CAVDRAPGTSGINEQFF. CDR3 DNA sequence: TGTGCCGTAGACAGGGCTCCCGGGACTAGCGGGATCAATGAGCAGTTCTTC.

In this sample, this clonotype turned up once. The germline gene is not matched at one end of the junction; a read error may be the cause. This chain connects TRBV7-8 to TRBJ1-2; 9 nucleotides match TRBD1. CDR3 length: 16 amino acids. The germline V gene encodes CDR1 SGHVS and CDR2 FQNEAQ. This CDR3 reads CANSKGAGQGFDGYTF. The CDR3, as DNA: TGTGCCAACAGCAAAGGGGCGGGACAGGGTTTCGATGGCTACACCTTC.

The chain recombines TRBV29-1 with TRBJ1-4; TRBD1 is a possible D gene (5 bases). Looked up from germline, CDR1 is SQVTM and CDR2 is ANQGSEA. The CDR3 runs 16 residues. Between the trimmed V and J ends, which lost 5 bases and 0 bases, there was a span of 16 bases. CDR3 amino acids: CSVSGGVGTTNEKLFF. CDR3 DNA: TGCAGCGTTTCTGGAGGGGTCGGGACAACTAATGAAAAACTGTTTTTT.

The J gene is TRBJ2-3, the V gene TRBV6-1, with a weak D call TRBD1 (6 bases). Germline CDR1 reads MNHNS; CDR2 reads SASEGT. The CDR3 length is 13 residues. V was cut by 5 bases and J by 9 bases, with 15 bases left in between. The CDR3 nucleotides read TGTGCCAGCAGTACCCCGGGACAACACACGCAGTATTTT. This sequence encodes CASSTPGQHTQYF.

This sequence joins TRBV27 and TRBJ2-3; 10 nucleotides agree with TRBD2. Germline trimming cut 6 bases from V and 5 bases from J; bases unmatched to any gene: 5. The CDR3 is 14 amino acids. Per the germline V gene, CDR1 is MNHEY and CDR2 is SMNVEV (reference sequence). CDR3: CASRLAGRVDTQYF. DNA of the CDR3: TGTGCCAGCAGACTAGCGGGGCGGGTAGATACGCAGTATTTT.

This clonotype was seen a handful of times. The rearrangement joins TRBV27 to TRBJ2-7, with D unresolved. Trimming removed 5 bases at V and 3 bases at J, with 11 bases between. Germline-derived CDR1 and CDR2 are MNHEY and SMNVEV (reference sequence). The CDR3 has 13 amino acids. Here the CDR3 DNA reads TGTGCCAGCAGTGATATTATAGGCTACGAGCAGTACTTC. Translated: CASSDIIGYEQYF.

The sample holds a few counts of this clonotype. This chain connects TRBV20-1 to TRBJ2-3, with 8 bases identical to TRBD2. Germline lookup yields CDR1 DFQATT and CDR2 SNEGSKA (reference sequence). The V and J ends lost 4 bases and 4 bases, in that order; junction bases with no gene match: 10. CDR3 length: 15 amino acids. The CDR3 bases are TGCAGTGCTACCGGGGAGCGGGAGAGGTCAGATACGCAGTATTTT. As protein: CSATGERERSDTQYF.

This clonotype was counted between two and nine times. The chain joins TRBV6-6 to TRBJ1-2; D not certain. V was trimmed by 2 bases and J by 10 bases, leaving 14 bases between them. Germline V CDR1 and CDR2: MNHNY, SVGAGI (reference sequence). This CDR3 is 13 amino acids long. CDR3 residues: CASSYAGADVYTF. The CDR3 bases are TGTGCCAGCAGTTACGCCGGTGCTGATGTCTACACCTTC.

This clonotype was detected only a few times. The chain carries TRBV29-1 and TRBJ2-7, with 10 bases aligning to TRBD1. Germline CDR1 reads SQVTM; CDR2 reads ANQGSEA. V lost 5 bases to trimming and J lost 5 bases; unmatched junction nucleotides: 12. CDR3 size: 15 residues. The CDR3 spells CSVRGQGKSRHEQYF. CDR3 DNA: TGCAGCGTTCGGGGACAGGGGAAAAGTCGACACGAGCAGTACTTC.

This chain links TRBV29-1 with TRBJ2-1; no clear D gene. CDR1 and CDR2 from the germline V gene are SQVTM and ANQGSEA. The V and J ends lost 4 bases and 9 bases respectively, with 7 bases between them. The CDR3 runs to 10 residues. CDR3 in amino acids: CSVGETEQFF. CDR3 nucleotides: TGCAGCGTTGGCGAAACTGAGCAGTTCTTC.